This T cell receptor (beta chain) came from a study of T-cell reconstitution after alpha-beta-depleted transplantation in children. Findings and limits, study-wide: Some patients showed high day-60 TCRbeta diversity, which derived from surviving recipient T cells and thymic progenitors. One year post-transplant, T-cell counts and diversity were largely derived from T cells produced anew. Reportedly, roughly two months post-transplant, alpha-beta T cells arose from several hundred expanded graft clones.

The CDR3 contains 14 residues. Germline loops: CDR1 DFQATT, CDR2 SNEGSKA (reference sequence). V lost 3 bases to trimming and J lost 1 base; unmatched junction nucleotides: 0. This clonotype was detected ten times or more. The antigen remains unidentified. Preparation of the TCRbeta library was carried out with unique molecular identifiers. TCRdb ran MiXCR on the PCR reads and lists one entry per CDR3 protein. The repertoire consists of about 70,000 distinct CDR3 sequences, with roughly a tenth occurring once and the leading ten covering around 13%. Sequenced material: PBMCs, taken before TCRalphabeta/CD19-depleted stem cell transplant. This chain joins TRBV20-1 and TRBJ2-4, with 10 positions matching TRBD2. The receptor was derived from a boy aged 5-17 years with acute myeloid leukemia, due to receive a stem cell transplant. CDR3 sequence reads: CSARTSGAKNIQYF. The CDR3 DNA sequence: TGCAGTGCTAGGACTAGCGGGGCCAAAAACATTCAGTACTTC.